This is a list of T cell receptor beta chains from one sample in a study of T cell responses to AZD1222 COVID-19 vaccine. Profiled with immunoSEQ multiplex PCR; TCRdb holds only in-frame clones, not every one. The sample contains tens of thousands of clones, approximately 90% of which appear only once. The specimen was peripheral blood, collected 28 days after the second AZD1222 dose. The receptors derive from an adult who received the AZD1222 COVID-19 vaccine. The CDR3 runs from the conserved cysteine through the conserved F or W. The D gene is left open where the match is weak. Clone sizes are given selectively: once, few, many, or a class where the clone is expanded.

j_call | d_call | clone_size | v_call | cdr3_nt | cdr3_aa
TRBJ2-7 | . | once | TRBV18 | TGTGCCAGCTCACCACCGAGCGGGCTCTCCTACGAGCAGTACTTC | CASSPPSGLSYEQYF
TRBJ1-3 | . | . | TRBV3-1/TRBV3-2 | TGTGCCAGCAGCCAACCAGGGCAACAATTAAACACCATATATTTT | CASSQPGQQLNTIYF
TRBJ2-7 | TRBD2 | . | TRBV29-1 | TGCAGCGTTGTGGGGCGCGGGAGGTTATCCTACGAGCAGTACTTC | CSVVGRGRLSYEQYF
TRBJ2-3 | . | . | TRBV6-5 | TGTGCCAGCAGTCCCATGGGTCCTAGCACAGATACGCAGTATTTT | CASSPMGPSTDTQYF
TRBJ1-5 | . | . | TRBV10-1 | TGCGCCAGCCCCGACCGGTCTTGCAATCAGCCCCAGCATTTT | CASPDRSCNQPQHF
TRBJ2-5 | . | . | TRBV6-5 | TGTGCCAGCAGTTACAAAGGCCCGCCTCAGTACTTC | CASSYKGPPQYF
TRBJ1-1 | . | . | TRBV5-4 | TGTGCCAGCAGGATTGGCCCAGACACATTCTTGAACACTGAAGCTTTCTTT | CASRIGPDTFLNTEAFF
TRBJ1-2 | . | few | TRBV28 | TGTGCCAGCACTTCGGGGGTAATGGGCTACACCTTC | CASTSGVMGYTF
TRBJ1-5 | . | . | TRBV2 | TGTGCCAGCAGTGAAGCGATGGGGGCCGGGCAGCCCCAGCATTTT | CASSEAMGAGQPQHF
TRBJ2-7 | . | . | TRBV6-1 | TGTGCCAGCAGTGAAGGGTGGGACAACGAGCCCTACGAGCAGTACTTC | CASSEGWDNEPYEQYF